These 21 T cell receptor beta chains came from one sample sequenced in a study of glioma-infiltrating T cells. Using RNA template, CDR3s of TCR alpha and beta were amplified with iRepertoire arm-PCR. TCRdb recomputed calls from the multiplex PCR reads with MiXCR, one row per CDR3 protein. The data show around 130,000 distinct CDR3 sequences, roughly a quarter seen once. Sequencing was done on a sample of glioma tissue, nonneoplastic brain tissue, or PBMCs (not recorded which). The origin of the receptors is a human donor with low-grade glioma or glioblastoma, undergoing nonglioma brain surgery, or in good health (not recorded which).

As to this clonotype: A junction end diverges from the germline sequence, so it may reflect a read error. This chain links TRBV28 with TRBJ1-1; D ambiguous. The germline gives CDR1 MDHEN, CDR2 SYDVKM. This CDR3 has 14 amino acids. The CDR3 nucleotides read TGTGCCAACACCCTTGGGTTGGCCCACACTGAAGCTCTCTTT. This codes for CANTLGLAHTEALF.

The J gene is TRBJ2-3, the V gene TRBV2; 11 nucleotides agree with TRBD2. The germline V gene encodes CDR1 SNHLY and CDR2 FYNNEI. This CDR3 comprises 12 residues. With 10 bases clipped from V and 6 bases from J, the junction kept 3 bases outside the gene matches. The CDR3 protein is CANRLAGDTQYF. The CDR3 DNA is TGTGCCAATAGACTAGCGGGGGATACGCAGTATTTT.

This chain joins TRBV4-1 and TRBJ1-2; no definite D call. The V gene's germline CDR1 is MGHRA and CDR2 YSYEKL. This CDR3 region has 12 residues. Trimming pared 2 bases from V and 8 bases from J, leaving 9 bases between. CDR3 DNA sequence: TGCGCCAGCAGCCAATTTCGATGGGGCTACACCTTC. Protein sequence: CASSQFRWGYTF.

There are a few counts of this clonotype. The rearrangement joins TRBV2 to TRBJ1-3; D is ambiguous. Trimming took off 8 bases at V and 5 bases at J, with 7 bases between the two ends. Germline CDR1 is SNHLY and CDR2 is FYNNEI. The length of the CDR3 is 11 residues. The DNA of the CDR3 is TGTGCCAGCCGTCAGAGAAACACCATATATTTT. Its protein is CASRQRNTIYF.

This clonotype came up many times. This chain uses TRBV6-6 with TRBJ2-4; no definite D call. CDR3 size: 11 residues. Germline CDR1 is MNHNY and CDR2 is SVGAGI (reference sequence). V dropped 2 bases and J dropped 4 bases, with 0 bases sitting between them. The CDR3 DNA is TGTGCCAGCAGTTACAAAAACATTCAGTACTTC. This gives the protein CASSYKNIQYF.

The gene calls are TRBV10-3 and TRBJ2-7; 10 bases line up with TRBD1. Germline trimming cut 6 bases from V and 10 bases from J; bases unmatched to any gene: 9. Germline values: CDR1 ENHRY, CDR2 SYGVKD. The CDR3 totals 13 residues. The CDR3 loop is CAISPGQGDIQYV. DNA of the CDR3: TGTGCCATCAGCCCTGGACAGGGGGACATTCAGTACGTC.

V and J are TRBV11-2 and TRBJ2-1, with D perhaps TRBD2 (6 bases). Germline lookup yields CDR1 SGHAT and CDR2 FQNNGV. CDR3 length: 15 amino acids. The V end lost 4 bases, the J end lost 4 bases, and 14 bases lay between the germline ends. CDR3 sequence reads: CASSSHRGEYNEQFF. The CDR3 nucleotides are TGTGCCAGCAGCTCCCACCGCGGGGAATACAATGAGCAGTTCTTC.

Notes on this clonotype: A much larger clone sits a single nucleotide away, making a read error possible. V usage is TRBV6-5 and J usage is TRBJ2-5; no clear D. Between the trimmed V and J ends, which lost 4 bases and 5 bases, there was a span of 8 bases. The CDR3 contains 12 residues. Germline CDR1 MNHEY, CDR2 SVGAGI. CDR3 protein: CASSLRTETQYF. The CDR3 DNA follows: TGTGCCAGCAGTTTACGAACCGAGACCCAGTACTTC.

In its sample, this clonotype was seen many times. J is TRBJ1-1 and V is TRBV20-1, with TRBD1 identical over 8 bases. In germline, CDR1 is DFQATT, CDR2 SNEGSKA (reference sequence). J was trimmed by 0 bases and V by 2 bases; bases with no gene match: 2. This CDR3 spans 14 amino acids. This chain's CDR3 is CSARQGAMNTEAFF. The CDR3 nucleotides are TGCAGTGCTAGACAGGGGGCGATGAACACTGAAGCTTTCTTT.

This clonotype has ten or more counts. The chain is built from TRBV20-1 and TRBJ1-4; D gene ambiguous. V was trimmed by 4 bases and J by 0 bases, leaving 12 bases between them. The length of the CDR3 is 15 residues. CDR1 DFQATT and CDR2 SNEGSKA come from the germline V gene (reference sequence). DNA for the CDR3: TGCAGTGCTAATTGGACCGAACCAACTAATGAAAAACTGTTTTTT. Translating it yields CSANWTEPTNEKLFF.

A few counts support this clonotype. This chain links TRBV20-1 with TRBJ2-1; 7 nucleotides match TRBD2. Germline CDR1 DFQATT, CDR2 SNEGSKA (reference sequence). The CDR3 contains 13 residues. Unmatched junction bases numbered 4, after V lost 3 bases and J lost 5 bases. CDR3 loop: CSASGGRNNEQFF. CDR3 DNA sequence: TGCAGTGCTAGCGGGGGGAGGAACAATGAGCAGTTCTTC.

Regarding this clonotype: Given a much more abundant clone one base away, this may be a read error. V gene TRBV27 combines with J gene TRBJ1-2, with no clear D. Germline CDR1 is MNHEY and CDR2 is SMNVEV (reference sequence). The CDR3 is made up of 14 amino acids. The V gene lost 5 bases and the J gene lost 4 bases, with 14 bases spanning the gap. The CDR3 reads CASSPDGSSYGYTF. In DNA form, the CDR3 reads TGTGCCAGCAGTCCGGACGGCTCTAGCTATGGCTACACCTTC.

In this sample, this clonotype turned up many times. V gene TRBV27 combines with J gene TRBJ2-7; weak D call: TRBD2 (5 bases). The CDR3 contains 13 residues. The V and J ends lost 5 bases and 6 bases respectively, with 14 bases between them. From germline, CDR1 is MNHEY and CDR2 SMNVEV (reference sequence). The CDR3: CASSPTVAGEQYV. CDR3 in DNA: TGTGCCAGCAGTCCGACGGTGGCGGGCGAGCAGTACGTC.

The V and J genes are TRBV7-2 and TRBJ2-3, with 9 bases lining up with TRBD2. CDR1 and CDR2 (germline): SGHTA, FQGNSA. Trimming cost V 2 bases and J 4 bases; bases outside gene matches: 7. The length of the CDR3 is 16 residues. For the CDR3, the DNA is TGTGCCAGCAGCTTACTAGCGGGGCTTTCCCCAGATACGCAGTATTTT. Its translation: CASSLLAGLSPDTQYF. The variable domain in full, with the rest retrieved from reference TRBV7-2 and TRBJ2-3, is GAGVSQSPSNKVTEKGKDVELRCDPISGHTALYWYRQSLGQGLEFLIYFQGNSAPDKSGLPSDRFSAERTGGSVSTLTIQRTQQEDSAVYLCASSLLAGLSPDTQYFGPGTRLTVL.

Many counts were recorded for this clonotype. V is TRBV20-1 and J is TRBJ1-2; no clear D gene. V shed 6 bases and J shed 4 bases, with 9 bases lying between them. The CDR3 is 11 residues long. Germline-derived CDR1 and CDR2 are DFQATT and SNEGSKA (reference sequence). The CDR3 DNA is TGCAGTGCCACGGACGGCTATGGCTACACCTTC. Translating it yields CSATDGYGYTF.

In its sample, this clonotype is medium-sized. CDR3 sequence (DNA): TGTGCCAGCAGTTTAACCCGAAGTCGGCACCGAATGGCTGAAGCTTTCTTT. Translation: CASSLTRSRHRMAEAFF. The chain combines TRBV28 with TRBJ1-1, with D hard to call. The CDR3 consists of 17 residues. Trimming took off 2 bases at V and 6 bases at J, with 22 bases between the two ends. CDR1 is MDHEN and CDR2 is SYDVKM in the germline V gene. Supplemented by reference TRBV28 and TRBJ1-1, the full variable domain reads DVKVTQSSRYLVKRTGEKVFLECVQDMDHENMFWYRQDPGLGLRLIYFSYDVKMKEKGDIPEGYSVSREKKERFSLILESASTNQTSMYLCASSLTRSRHRMAEAFFGQGTRLTVV.

J is TRBJ1-4 and V is TRBV29-1, with unresolved D. The CDR3 runs to 12 residues. Trimming shortened V by 4 bases and J by 8 bases, and 11 bases separated the two germline ends. Germline values: CDR1 SQVTM, CDR2 ANQGSEA. CDR3 nucleotides: TGCAGCGTTGGGGAGGGCAGCGAAAAACTGTTTTTT. Translation: CSVGEGSEKLFF.

The DNA of the CDR3 is TGTGCCAGCATTAGCGGGGGGGCCGTGGATACGCAGTATTTT. This codes for CASISGGAVDTQYF. The chain combines TRBV6-1 with TRBJ2-3; 11 bases are a match to TRBD2. CDR1 and CDR2 (germline): MNHNS, SASEGT. There are 14 residues in the CDR3. Trimming at V came to 7 bases and at J to 6 bases, leaving 6 bases not matched to a gene.

This sequence joins TRBV14 and TRBJ2-4; D not resolved. Germline-derived CDR1 and CDR2 are SGHDN and FVKESK. V was pared by 4 bases and J by 1 base, with 11 bases between. CDR3 length equals 15 residues. Written as DNA, the CDR3 is TGTGCCAGCAGCCCGACACCACGGGCCAAAAACATTCAGTACTTC. It yields the protein CASSPTPRAKNIQYF.

This clonotype came up a few times. The V gene is TRBV29-1, the J gene TRBJ1-5; D unclear. There are 14 residues in the CDR3. CDR1 and CDR2 from the germline V gene are SQVTM and ANQGSEA. V lost 4 bases to trimming and J lost 0 bases, with 10 bases between them. CDR3 in amino acids: CSVGDGYSNQPQHF. CDR3 coding DNA: TGCAGCGTTGGAGACGGTTATAGCAATCAGCCCCAGCATTTT.

The chain uses TRBV9 and TRBJ2-1; D is possibly TRBD2 (7 bases). CDR3 length: 18 amino acids. The V gene lost 4 bases and the J gene lost 2 bases, with 22 bases spanning the gap. Germline loops: CDR1 SGDLS, CDR2 YYNGEE. In DNA, the CDR3 is TGTGCCAGCAGCCCTCAACGCCAGGGCGGGGGCACCTACAATGAGCAGTTCTTC. Translated, it gives CASSPQRQGGGTYNEQFF.